Included here is one T cell receptor beta chain sequence, with context. The V end lost 2 bases, the J end lost 7 bases, and 17 bases lay between the germline ends. This CDR3 has 15 amino acids. From germline, CDR1 is KGHSH and CDR2 LQKENI. Original processing notes: Using reference gene primer amplification, nucleated cell counts were estimated. This table comes from immunoSEQ multiplex PCR, and its TCRdb copy is limited to in-frame clones, with some not included. The V and J calls and clone size come from that table; D and trimming were worked out from the DNA. The sample has 200,000 to 300,000 clones; 80% to 90% are singletons. The entry originates in a study of blood T cell repertoires in COVID-19.

The genes are TRBV18 and TRBJ1-1; D is unresolved. This TCR was recovered from a man aged 50 to 59 with acute or convalescent COVID-19. Sequencing input: peripheral blood. The CDR3 coding sequence is TGTGCCAGCTCACCAATATGGGGAGAGGATGGTGAAGCTTTCTTT. Its translation: CASSPIWGEDGEAFF.